Listed below are T cell receptor beta chains from one sample, sequenced in a study of cytomegalovirus exposure and HLA in healthy donors. TCRdb's copy holds only in-frame clones and misses some; the assay was immunoSEQ multiplex PCR. Among fewer than 250,000 clones, around 80% were seen once, and the ten largest hold approximately 0.22%. The sequencing input was PBMCs. The receptors shown here come from a girl aged 2-10 years in good health and CMV-seronegative. Both conserved end residues are part of each CDR3. A D gene is named only where the DNA matches it firmly. Size values are once, few and many counts, or a class for expanded clones, and some rows have none.

d_call	v_call	cdr3_length	clone_size	j_call	cdr3_nt	cdr3_aa
NA	TRBV10-3	13	NA	TRBJ2-1	TGTGCCATCAGGGCTAGTTCCCACAATGAGCAGTTCTTC	CAIRASSHNEQFF
NA	TRBV30	13	NA	TRBJ1-5	TGTGCCTGGAGTGGCAGTTCCAATCAGCCCCAGCATTTT	CAWSGSSNQPQHF
TRBD1	TRBV2	15	NA	TRBJ1-2	TGTGCCAGCAGGGTGGGACAGCTAGGGGTTGGTGGCTACACCTTC	CASRVGQLGVGGYTF
NA	TRBV6-5	14	NA	TRBJ1-1	TGTGCCAGCGGACATCAGACACCGAACACTGAAGCTTTCTTT	CASGHQTPNTEAFF
NA	TRBV25-1	13	few	TRBJ1-1	TGTGCCAGCACCTCCGGGGGGGACACTGAAGCTTTCTTT	CASTSGGDTEAFF
NA	TRBV6-5	16	NA	TRBJ2-3	TGTGCCAGCAGTTACTCGAAAAGAACTAGCACAGATACGCAGTATTTT	CASSYSKRTSTDTQYF
TRBD2	TRBV6-6	14	NA	TRBJ2-5	TGTGCCAGCAGGACCGGGACTAGCGGGAGTACCCAGTACTTC	CASRTGTSGSTQYF
NA	TRBV19	17	NA	TRBJ1-5	TGTGCCAGTAGTATAGTGGGGGCGGGCTATAGCAATCAGCCCCAGCATTTT	CASSIVGAGYSNQPQHF
TRBD2	TRBV7-7	17	NA	TRBJ2-1	TGTGCCAGCAGCTTAAGCGGGGGGCGAAGCTCCTACAATGAGCAGTTCTTC	CASSLSGGRSSYNEQFF
TRBD1	TRBV6-6	13	NA	TRBJ2-3	TGTGCCAGCAGTTACTTGGGACAGGGGACGCAGTATTTT	CASSYLGQGTQYF
NA	TRBV5-1	14	NA	TRBJ1-1	TGCGCCAGCAGCCCGGGAAGCCGGGACACTGAAGCTTTCTTT	CASSPGSRDTEAFF
TRBD1	TRBV19	14	NA	TRBJ1-2	TGTGCCAGTAGTCCGGAGAGGGACAGCTATGGCTACACCTTC	CASSPERDSYGYTF
TRBD2	TRBV5-1	16	NA	TRBJ2-3	TGCGCCAGCAGTCCCGGGACTAGGGGGACACAGGATACGCAGTATTTT	CASSPGTRGTQDTQYF
TRBD2	TRBV9	15	NA	TRBJ2-7	TGTGCCAGCAGCGTAGGCCTAGCGGCCTCCTACGAGCAGTACTTC	CASSVGLAASYEQYF
TRBD1	TRBV18	14	NA	TRBJ1-6	TGTGCCAGCTCAATGGACAGGGGGCTTTCACCCCTCCACTTT	CASSMDRGLSPLHF
NA	TRBV27	14	NA	TRBJ2-7	TGTGCCAGCAGTTTATTGGCAGGGCACCGCGAGCAGTACTTC	CASSLLAGHREQYF
NA	TRBV6-1	15	NA	TRBJ2-4	TGTGCCAGCAGTGAAGGCGGGCTAGCCAAAAACATTCAGTACTTC	CASSEGGLAKNIQYF
NA	TRBV25-1	14	NA	TRBJ2-7	TGTGCCAGCAGTGAAGTAGGGGTCACCGGAGAGCAGTACTTC	CASSEVGVTGEQYF
NA	TRBV5-6	17	NA	TRBJ1-3	TGTGCCAGCAGCTTACCAACTTACGGGAGCTCTGGAAACACCATATATTTT	CASSLPTYGSSGNTIYF
NA	TRBV4-1	15	NA	TRBJ1-5	TGCGCCAGCAGCCAACAGGGTTTACCCAATCAGCCCCAGCATTTT	CASSQQGLPNQPQHF
TRBD2	TRBV6-1	15	NA	TRBJ2-7	TGTGCCAGCAGTGTAGGGACTAGCGGGAGAACCGAGCAGTACTTC	CASSVGTSGRTEQYF
NA	TRBV18	16	few	TRBJ1-4	TGTGCCAGCTCACCATCCGAGGGAAGAACTAATGAAAAACTGTTTTTT	CASSPSEGRTNEKLFF
TRBD1	TRBV10-3	14	once	TRBJ2-2	TGTGCCATCAGTCGCGCAGGGGGCACCGGGGAGCTGTTTTTT	CAISRAGGTGELFF
TRBD1	TRBV11-2	15	NA	TRBJ2-7	TGTGCCAGCAGCCCCCCGGGACAGGGGAAAGACGAGCAGTACTTC	CASSPPGQGKDEQYF
NA	TRBV2	15	NA	TRBJ2-5	TGTGCCAGCAGTGAGATTGCAGGTTGGCCGGAGACCCAGTACTTC	CASSEIAGWPETQYF
NA	TRBV10-2	13	few	TRBJ1-1	TGCGCCAGCAGTAACCTAATGAACACTGAAGCTTTCTTT	CASSNLMNTEAFF
NA	TRBV6-1	15	NA	TRBJ1-3	TGTGCCAGCAGCTACAGGGAACTTTCTGGAAACACCATATATTTT	CASSYRELSGNTIYF
TRBD1	TRBV16	14	NA	TRBJ2-2	TGTGCCAGCAACCGCAGGGGGCCCACCGGGGAGCTGTTTTTT	CASNRRGPTGELFF
TRBD1	TRBV29-1	14	NA	TRBJ1-5	TGCAGCGTGGGGACAGGTGACCCAATCACGCCCCAGCATTTT	CSVGTGDPITPQHF
NA	TRBV4-2	13	few	TRBJ2-1	TGTGCCAGCAGCCAAGGATACGGAGGTGAGCAGTTCTTC	CASSQGYGGEQFF
NA	TRBV10-3	16	NA	TRBJ2-4	TGTGCCATCAGTGAGTCAAGCCGCCTGCTTCGAAACATTCAGTACTTC	CAISESSRLLRNIQYF
NA	TRBV5-1	13	NA	TRBJ2-5	TGCGCCAGCAGCGGAGCAGCCCAAGAGACCCAGTACTTC	CASSGAAQETQYF
TRBD2	TRBV5-5	15	NA	TRBJ2-7	TGTGCCAGCAGCTACCAACTAGCGGCCTCCTACGAGCAGTACTTC	CASSYQLAASYEQYF
TRBD1	TRBV27	18	NA	TRBJ1-2	TGTGCCAGCAGTCTCCTCCGGGGGGGACAGGGAAGGCGCTATGGCTACACCTTC	CASSLLRGGQGRRYGYTF
NA	TRBV2	11	NA	TRBJ2-7	TGTGCCAGCAGCGGTGCCTACGAGCAGTACTTC	CASSGAYEQYF
NA	TRBV6-5	16	NA	TRBJ2-3	TGTGCCAGCAGTTACTCGGGGGGAGGACTCACAGATACGCAGTATTTT	CASSYSGGGLTDTQYF
TRBD1	TRBV6-5	14	once	TRBJ1-2	TGTGCCAGCAGAAACAGGGGAGGATGGGATGGCTACACCTTC	CASRNRGGWDGYTF
TRBD1	TRBV19	16	NA	TRBJ1-2	TGTGCCAGTAGTGCGCCACAGGGGGAGAGGGAAGATGGCTACACCTTC	CASSAPQGEREDGYTF
TRBD2	TRBV19	16	NA	TRBJ2-1	TGTGCCAGTAGTATGGGGGCTAGCGGGAGCGACAATGAGCAGTTCTTC	CASSMGASGSDNEQFF
NA	TRBV5-4	15	NA	TRBJ1-1	TGTGCCAGCAGCGATAAGGGAGGTGGAGGGCCTGAAGCTTTCTTT	CASSDKGGGGPEAFF
TRBD2	TRBV19	16	once	TRBJ2-5	TGTGCCAGTAGTGTTAACAACGGCCTAGCGGGAGAGACCCAGTACTTC	CASSVNNGLAGETQYF
TRBD2	TRBV6-1	14	NA	TRBJ2-1	TGTGCCACCAGACCGGGACTAGCGGGGAATGAGCAGTTCTTC	CATRPGLAGNEQFF
NA	TRBV29-1	12	NA	TRBJ1-1	TGCAGCGTTGAGCGGGCGAACACTGAAGCTTTCTTT	CSVERANTEAFF
TRBD1	TRBV29-1	11	NA	TRBJ2-7	TGCAGCGTTGGGACAGGGGTCGAGCAGTACTTC	CSVGTGVEQYF
NA	TRBV6-1	14	NA	TRBJ1-1	TGTGCCAGCAGTGATTCGGGAGATAACACTGAAGCTTTCTTT	CASSDSGDNTEAFF
TRBD2	TRBV2	16	NA	TRBJ2-1	TGTGCCAGCAGGGGTAGCGGGGGGATCCTATACAATGAGCAGTTCTTC	CASRGSGGILYNEQFF
NA	TRBV30	13	NA	TRBJ1-1	TGTGCCTGGAACCGGGGTTTGAACACTGAAGCTTTCTTT	CAWNRGLNTEAFF
NA	TRBV5-4	12	NA	TRBJ2-1	TGTGCCAGCCTAAGCTCCTACAATGAGCAGTTCTTC	CASLSSYNEQFF
NA	TRBV11-2	14	NA	TRBJ1-1	TGTGCCAGCAGCTCGATCATGGCGGGGGTTGAAGCTTTCTTT	CASSSIMAGVEAFF
NA	TRBV12-5	15	NA	TRBJ2-1	TGTGCTAGTGGTTTTACGGAGCTCACCTACAATGAGCAGTTCTTC	CASGFTELTYNEQFF